The 9 T cell receptor beta chains below come from one sample, sequenced in a study of shared clonotypes between healthy human individuals. Some clones are missing from TCRdb's copy, which holds only in-frame ones; the method was immunoSEQ multiplex PCR. The sample consists of 850,000 to 1,200,000 clones, about 75% of them appearing once. The sample comprised memory CD4+ T cells sorted from blood. Subset given: CD45RA-negative fraction. The receptors come from a man in his late teens or twenties in good health.

This chain connects TRBV7-8 to TRBJ1-5, with 7 bases lining up with TRBD1. The CDR3 totals 17 residues. Germline trimming cut 5 bases from V and 7 bases from J; bases unmatched to any gene: 17. CDR1 SGHVS and CDR2 FQNEAQ come from the germline V gene. The CDR3 is CASSPGGADRIGQPQHF. The CDR3 DNA follows: TGTGCCAGCAGCCCAGGGGGAGCAGATCGTATAGGACAGCCCCAGCATTTT.

This clone was detected a few times. CDR3 nucleotide sequence: TGTGCCACCAGCAGAGCTCTTGGGGGCTACACCTTC. Translating gives CATSRALGGYTF. This chain links TRBV15 with TRBJ1-2; no clear D gene. Germline loops: CDR1 LNHNV, CDR2 YYDKDF (reference sequence). The CDR3 length is 12 residues. The V and J ends lost 1 base and 8 bases respectively, with 8 bases between them.

The chain is built from TRBV10-3 and TRBJ2-1, with D tentatively TRBD1 (5 bases). Trimming cost V 4 bases and J 0 bases, with 13 bases left between them. The CDR3 contains 16 residues. Germline loops: CDR1 ENHRY, CDR2 SYGVKD. The CDR3 spells CAISASGQSSYNEQFF. Written as DNA, the CDR3 is TGTGCCATCAGTGCGTCAGGGCAGAGCTCCTACAATGAGCAGTTCTTC.

The V and J genes are TRBV6-6 and TRBJ2-7; D gene unclear. V lost 5 bases, J lost 1 base, and 9 bases lay in between. The germline V gene has CDR1 MNHNY and CDR2 SVGAGI (reference sequence). The CDR3 covers 13 residues. The CDR3 nucleotides read TGTGCCAGCAGTCCGGACGGGTCCTACGAGCAGTACTTC. Translating gives CASSPDGSYEQYF.

The chain uses TRBV9 and TRBJ2-2, with D possibly matching TRBD2 (6 bases). This CDR3 has 16 amino acids. V shed 0 bases and J shed 3 bases, with 12 bases lying between them. Germline V gene data show CDR1 as SGDLS and CDR2 as YYNGEE. This CDR3 reads CASSVALSGHTGELFF. For the CDR3, the DNA is TGTGCCAGCAGCGTAGCTCTTAGCGGACACACCGGGGAGCTGTTTTTT.

This clone was counted a single time. The V and J genes are TRBV30 and TRBJ2-7, with 9 bases fitting TRBD1. Germline CDR1 reads GTSNPN; CDR2 reads SVGIG (reference sequence). The CDR3 covers 16 residues. V lost 4 bases, J lost 2 bases, and 12 bases stayed unmatched. CDR3 nucleotide sequence: TGTGCCTGGATCCCAGGTAGGGGACAGGGCACCTACGAGCAGTACTTC. Translating gives CAWIPGRGQGTYEQYF. The variable domain in full, completed from reference TRBV30 and TRBJ2-7, reads SQTIHQWPATLVQPVGSPLSLECTVEGTSNPNLYWYRQAAGRGLQLLFYSVGIGQISSEVPQNLSASRPQDRQFILSSKKLLLSDSGFYLCAWIPGRGQGTYEQYFGPGTRLTVT.

This chain links TRBV19 with TRBJ2-5, with 10 bases identical to TRBD2. Germline V gives CDR1 LNHDA, CDR2 SQIVND (reference sequence). This CDR3 has 18 amino acids. After removal of 2 bases from V and 3 bases from J, the junction contained 12 bases not matched to a gene. Written as DNA, the CDR3 is TGTGCCAGTAGTATAAGGGGCTCTCGGCTAGCGGGAGAAGAGACCCAGTACTTC. Protein sequence: CASSIRGSRLAGEETQYF.

This clone has a handful of counts. The V gene is TRBV28, the J gene TRBJ1-4; 7 nucleotides agree with TRBD1. V was pared by 2 bases and J by 2 bases, with 14 bases of the junction left unmatched. Germline V gene data show CDR1 as MDHEN and CDR2 as SYDVKM. The CDR3 contains 19 residues. The CDR3, as DNA: TGTGCCAGCAGTTTACCAGGACAGGTGGCCGGGAGCACTAATGAAAAACTGTTTTTT. Translating it yields CASSLPGQVAGSTNEKLFF.

This clone has only one observation. V and J are TRBV19 and TRBJ2-2; D is possibly TRBD1 (5 bases). V gave up 6 bases and J gave up 1 base, with 15 bases separating them. The CDR3 contains 16 residues. CDR1 is LNHDA, CDR2 SQIVND, per germline (reference sequence). CDR3 in amino acids: CASSVPTGRNTGELFF. The CDR3 DNA follows: TGTGCCAGTAGCGTCCCAACAGGAAGGAACACCGGGGAGCTGTTTTTT. Together with reference TRBV19 and TRBJ2-2, the CDR3 gives the full variable domain: DGGITQSPKYLFRKEGQNVTLSCEQNLNHDAMYWYRQDPGQGLRLIYYSQIVNDFQKGDIAEGYSVSREKKESFPLTVTSAQKNPTAFYLCASSVPTGRNTGELFFGEGSRLTVL.